Here is one T cell receptor beta chain with its context. TCRdb ran MiXCR on the 5' RACE reads and lists one entry per CDR3 protein. This table has 450,000 to 650,000 distinct CDR3 sequences, roughly 12% appearing once. This entry belongs to a study of T cells after yellow fever vaccination. The material was PBMCs, obtained on the day of the yellow fever booster vaccination. The source is a man aged 25 to 40 who received the YFV17D yellow fever vaccine.

CDR3 amino acids: CASSPPSVRGEQFF. CDR3 in DNA: TGTGCCAGCTCTCCCCCCAGCGTCCGAGGTGAGCAGTTCTTC. The rearrangement uses TRBV18 and TRBJ2-1; D remains unclear. CDR1 and CDR2 from the germline V gene are KGHSH and LQKENI. V was clipped by 6 bases and J by 9 bases, with 18 bases between them. The CDR3 runs 14 residues.